The T cell receptor (beta chain) described here comes from a study of T cell changes during pregnancy in multiple sclerosis. The CDR3 contains 13 residues. Germline values: CDR1 MNHEY, CDR2 SMNVEV (reference sequence). V lost 6 bases, J lost 6 bases, and 11 bases lay in between. Clones were read by immunoSEQ multiplex PCR, and TCRdb kept only the in-frame ones, dropping some. The table records 50,000 or so clones, more than 85% of them present only once. J is TRBJ1-4 and V is TRBV27, with D perhaps matching TRBD1 (6 bases). Sequences were derived from peripheral blood, sampled after pregnancy. The source of this sequence is a female donor in good health, enrolled as a control in a pregnancy study. The CDR3 here is CASSQQGYEKLFF. CDR3 bases: TGTGCCAGCAGCCAACAGGGTTATGAAAAACTGTTTTTT.